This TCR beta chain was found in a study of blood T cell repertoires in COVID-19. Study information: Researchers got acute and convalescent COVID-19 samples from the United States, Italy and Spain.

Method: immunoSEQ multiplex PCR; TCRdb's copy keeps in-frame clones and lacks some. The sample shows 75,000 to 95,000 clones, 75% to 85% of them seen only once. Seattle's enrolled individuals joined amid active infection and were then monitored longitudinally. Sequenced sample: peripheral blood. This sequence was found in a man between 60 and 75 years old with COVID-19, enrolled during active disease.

The CDR3 sequence is CASSMTVDRATDTQYF. The CDR3 DNA follows: TGTGCCAGTAGTATGACGGTAGACAGGGCCACAGATACGCAGTATTTT. V and J are TRBV19 and TRBJ2-3; 7 nucleotides agree with TRBD1. Germline trimming cut 3 bases from V and 2 bases from J; bases unmatched to any gene: 8. Germline V CDR1 and CDR2: LNHDA, SQIVND (reference sequence). CDR3 length: 16 residues.